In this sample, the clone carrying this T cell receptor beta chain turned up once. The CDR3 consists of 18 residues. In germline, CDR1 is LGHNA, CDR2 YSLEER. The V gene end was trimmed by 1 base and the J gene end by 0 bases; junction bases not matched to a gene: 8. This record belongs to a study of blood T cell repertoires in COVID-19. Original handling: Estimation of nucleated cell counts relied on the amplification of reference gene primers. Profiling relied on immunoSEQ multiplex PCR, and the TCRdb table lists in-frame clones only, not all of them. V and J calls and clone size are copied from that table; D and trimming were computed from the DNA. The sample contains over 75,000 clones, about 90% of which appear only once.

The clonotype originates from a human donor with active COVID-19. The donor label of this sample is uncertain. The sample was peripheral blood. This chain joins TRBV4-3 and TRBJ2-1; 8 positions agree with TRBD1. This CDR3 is CASSQVRGRRSSYNEQFF. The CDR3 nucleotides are TGCGCCAGCAGCCAAGTCAGGGGGCGAAGGAGCTCCTACAATGAGCAGTTCTTC.